The 9 T cell receptor beta chains presented below share a single source sample, sequenced in a study of identifying expanded T cells in peripheral blood. Method: immunoSEQ multiplex PCR; TCRdb's copy keeps in-frame clones and lacks some. The sample lists about 86,000 clones; more than 75% were seen once. Material: blood. These TCRs come from a person aged 18-70 years in good health.

V is TRBV9 and J is TRBJ1-2; D remains ambiguous. The CDR3 is 17 amino acids. CDR1 SGDLS and CDR2 YYNGEE come from the germline V gene. V lost 0 bases and J lost 0, with 15 bases in between. CDR3 in DNA: TGTGCCAGCAGCGTAGGGCCCTCTGCCTCAGCTAACTATGGCTACACCTTC. Amino acids: CASSVGPSASANYGYTF.

Points on this clone: The junction shows a germline mismatch at one end, possibly a read error. This specimen includes other DNA sequences encoding the same CDR3. The chain combines TRBV6-6 with TRBJ2-7, with D possibly matching TRBD1 (6 bases). CDR3 size: 13 residues. Germline CDR1 reads MNHNY; CDR2 reads SVGAGI (reference sequence). CDR3 DNA: TGTGCCAGCACACGGCGAACAGGGAATGAGCAGTACTTT. This sequence encodes CASTRRTGNEQYF.

The gene calls are TRBV29-1 and TRBJ1-2, with TRBD1 identical over 10 bases. J was trimmed by 6 bases and V by 6 bases; bases with no gene match: 4. CDR1 SQVTM and CDR2 ANQGSEA come from the germline V gene. The CDR3 runs 12 residues. The CDR3 reads CSVGQGVHGYTF. Here the CDR3 DNA reads TGCAGCGTCGGACAGGGGGTCCATGGCTACACCTTC.

The chain combines TRBV9 with TRBJ2-5, with 7 positions matching TRBD1. This CDR3 has 13 amino acids. The germline V gene encodes CDR1 SGDLS and CDR2 YYNGEE. V lost 5 bases to trimming and J lost 4 bases; unmatched junction nucleotides: 5. The CDR3 region is CASSPTGPETQYF. Written as DNA, the CDR3 is TGTGCCAGCAGTCCGACAGGGCCAGAGACCCAGTACTTC.

The chain links TRBV10-3 to TRBJ2-5; D possibly uses TRBD1 or TRBD2 (5 bases each). V gave up 10 bases and J gave up 2 bases, with 26 bases separating them. The CDR3 totals 17 residues. Germline V gene data show CDR1 as ENHRY and CDR2 as SYGVKD. The CDR3 sequence is CATLLKRGDAYQETQYF. CDR3 DNA: TGTGCCACCCTTTTGAAACGGGGCGATGCCTATCAAGAGACCCAGTACTTC.

This clone came up once. The chain combines TRBV4-3 with TRBJ2-5; maybe TRBD2 (5 bases). Germline values: CDR1 LGHNA, CDR2 YSLEER. Deletions cut 0 bases from V and 4 bases from J, with 12 bases between. The length of the CDR3 is 15 residues. The chain's CDR3 is CASSQDERVGETQYF. The CDR3 nucleotides are TGCGCCAGCAGCCAAGACGAGAGGGTCGGAGAGACCCAGTACTTC.

The rearrangement links TRBV7-2 to TRBJ2-3; D is uncertain. Germline V gives CDR1 SGHTA, CDR2 FQGNSA. The length of the CDR3 is 13 residues. V shed 5 bases and J shed 3 bases, with 9 bases lying between them. The CDR3 bases are TGTGCCAGCAGCCCTAGTAGTACAGATACGCAGTATTTT. Translating it yields CASSPSSTDTQYF.

The V and J genes are TRBV6-1 and TRBJ1-5; D remains ambiguous. Deletions cut 2 bases from V and 3 bases from J, with 8 bases between. The CDR3 spans 14 residues. The germline V gene encodes CDR1 MNHNS and CDR2 SASEGT. CDR3 region: CASSETSFNQPQHF. The CDR3 DNA sequence: TGTGCCAGCAGTGAAACGAGCTTCAATCAGCCCCAGCATTTT.

V and J are TRBV7-6 and TRBJ2-1; the match to TRBD2 covers 7 bases. V lost 5 bases and J lost 6; bases outside the gene matches: 13. This CDR3 comprises 16 residues. The germline V gene encodes CDR1 SGHVS and CDR2 FNYEAQ. The CDR3 DNA reads TGTGCCAGCAGCCCCCAACGGTGGGGCGGGAGCAATGAGCAGTTCTTC. Protein product: CASSPQRWGGSNEQFF.